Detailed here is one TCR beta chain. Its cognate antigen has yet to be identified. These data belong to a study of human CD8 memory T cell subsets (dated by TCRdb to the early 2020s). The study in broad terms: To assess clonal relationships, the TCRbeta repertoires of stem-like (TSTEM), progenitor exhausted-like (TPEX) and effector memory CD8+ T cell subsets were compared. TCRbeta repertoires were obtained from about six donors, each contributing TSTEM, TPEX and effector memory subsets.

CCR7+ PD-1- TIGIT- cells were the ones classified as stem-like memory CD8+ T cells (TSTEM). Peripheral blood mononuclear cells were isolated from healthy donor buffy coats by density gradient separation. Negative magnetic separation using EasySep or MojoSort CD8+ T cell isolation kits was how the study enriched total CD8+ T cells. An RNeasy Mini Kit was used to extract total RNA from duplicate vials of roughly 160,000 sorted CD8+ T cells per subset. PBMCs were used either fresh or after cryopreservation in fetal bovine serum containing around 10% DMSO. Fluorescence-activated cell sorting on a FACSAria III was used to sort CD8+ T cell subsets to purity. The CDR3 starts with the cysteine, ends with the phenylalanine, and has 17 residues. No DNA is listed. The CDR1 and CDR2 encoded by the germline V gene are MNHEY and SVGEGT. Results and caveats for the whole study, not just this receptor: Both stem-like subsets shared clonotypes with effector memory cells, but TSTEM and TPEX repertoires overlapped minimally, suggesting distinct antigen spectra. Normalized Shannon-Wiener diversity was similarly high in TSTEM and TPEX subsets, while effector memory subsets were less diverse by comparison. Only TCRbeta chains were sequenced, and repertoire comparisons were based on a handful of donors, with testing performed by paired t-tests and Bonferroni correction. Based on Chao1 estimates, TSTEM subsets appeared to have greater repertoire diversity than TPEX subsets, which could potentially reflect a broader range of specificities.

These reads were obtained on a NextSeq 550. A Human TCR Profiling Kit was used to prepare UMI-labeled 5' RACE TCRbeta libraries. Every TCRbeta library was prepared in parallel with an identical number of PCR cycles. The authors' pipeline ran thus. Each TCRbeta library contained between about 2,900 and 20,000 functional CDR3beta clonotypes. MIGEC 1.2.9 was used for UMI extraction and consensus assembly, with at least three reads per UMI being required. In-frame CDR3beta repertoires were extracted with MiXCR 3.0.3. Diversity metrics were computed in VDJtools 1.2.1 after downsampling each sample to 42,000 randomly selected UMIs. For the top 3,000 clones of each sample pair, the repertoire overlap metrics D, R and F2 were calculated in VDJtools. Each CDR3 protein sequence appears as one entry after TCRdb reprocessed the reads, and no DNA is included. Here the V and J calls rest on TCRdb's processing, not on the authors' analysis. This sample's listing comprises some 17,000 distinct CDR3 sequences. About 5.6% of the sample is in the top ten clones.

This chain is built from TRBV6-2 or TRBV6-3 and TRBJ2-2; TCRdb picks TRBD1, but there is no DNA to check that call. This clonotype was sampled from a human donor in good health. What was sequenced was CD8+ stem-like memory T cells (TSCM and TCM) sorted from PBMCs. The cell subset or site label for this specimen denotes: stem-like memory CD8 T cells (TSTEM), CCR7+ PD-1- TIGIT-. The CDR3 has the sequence CASSYSRQDANTGELFF.